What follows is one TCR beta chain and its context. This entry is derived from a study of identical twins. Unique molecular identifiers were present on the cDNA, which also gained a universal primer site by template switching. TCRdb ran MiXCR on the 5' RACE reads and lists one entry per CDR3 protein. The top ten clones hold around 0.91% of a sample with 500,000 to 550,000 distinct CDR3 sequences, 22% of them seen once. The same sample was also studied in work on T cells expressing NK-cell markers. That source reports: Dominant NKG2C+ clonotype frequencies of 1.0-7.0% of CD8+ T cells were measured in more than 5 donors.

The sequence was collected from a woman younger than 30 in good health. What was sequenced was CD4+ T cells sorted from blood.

The CDR3 DNA follows: TGTGCCAGCGATCTAACTAGCGGGGGGGCCGGGACCCAGTACTTC. This translates into CASDLTSGGAGTQYF. The genes are TRBV11-3 and TRBJ2-5; 13 nucleotides match TRBD2. CDR3 length equals 15 residues. V shed 8 bases and J 7 bases; nucleotides not matched to a gene: 10. From germline, CDR1 is SGHNT and CDR2 YENEEA.